This TCR beta chain is from a study of cytomegalovirus exposure and HLA in healthy donors. The PCR used 60 Vbeta and 13 Jbeta primers. This table comes from immunoSEQ multiplex PCR, and its TCRdb copy is limited to in-frame clones, with some not included. This sample carries 90,000 to 100,000 clones, over 65% of them seen once, and the ten largest clones take 0.6% to 0.95%. CDR3 size: 18 residues. Per germline, CDR1 SGHTA and CDR2 FQGNSA. V was clipped by 5 bases and J by 0 bases, with 21 bases between them. The J gene is TRBJ2-3, the V gene TRBV7-2, with D possibly matching TRBD2 (6 bases). Material for sequencing was PBMCs. The receptor was isolated from a woman aged 60-70 years in good health and CMV-seronegative. This CDR3 is CASSPTSRSGSSTDTQYF. CDR3 sequence (DNA): TGTGCCAGCAGCCCTACGTCCAGGAGCGGGTCTAGCACAGATACGCAGTATTTT. Looking up the rest from reference TRBV7-2 and TRBJ2-3 gives the full variable domain: GAGVSQSPSNKVTEKGKDVELRCDPISGHTALYWYRQSLGQGLEFLIYFQGNSAPDKSGLPSDRFSAERTGGSVSTLTIQRTQQEDSAVYLCASSPTSRSGSSTDTQYFGPGTRLTVL.